This T cell receptor (beta chain) appears in the sequencing data of a study of blood T cells in healthy people across ages. This clonotype was counted many times. As yet, its antigen is unknown. The CDR3 contains 15 residues. The V gene's germline CDR1 is SGHTA and CDR2 FQGNSA. With 6 bases removed from V and 2 bases from J, the gap between germline ends came to 16 bases. Study results and limitations: No conclusive comparison of naive versus antigen-experienced cells was possible with unsorted PBMCs.

The second PCR ran about 6 to 11 cycles with a sample-barcoded 5' primer and J-beta primers. TCRdb re-derived calls from the 5' RACE reads in MiXCR, one entry per CDR3 protein. The sample shows about 780,000 distinct CDR3 sequences, about 47% of them seen only once. This TCR derives from a man aged 80 or over in good health. The chain combines TRBV7-2 with TRBJ2-5; the D call may be TRBD1 or TRBD2 (5 bases each). The sample comprised blood. The CDR3 DNA reads as TGTGCCAGCAGTTCCCCCGGGACGGGACAAGAGACCCAGTACTTC. This encodes CASSSPGTGQETQYF.